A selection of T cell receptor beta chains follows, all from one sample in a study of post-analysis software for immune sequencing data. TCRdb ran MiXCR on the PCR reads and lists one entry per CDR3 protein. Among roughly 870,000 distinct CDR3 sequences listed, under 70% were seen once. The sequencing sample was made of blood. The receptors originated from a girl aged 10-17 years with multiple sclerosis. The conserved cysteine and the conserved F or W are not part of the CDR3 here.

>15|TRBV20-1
SARVNERSSSYNEQF
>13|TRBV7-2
ASSWGGISNQPQH
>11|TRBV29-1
SVRRGLGYEQY
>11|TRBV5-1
ASSIPEGTEAF
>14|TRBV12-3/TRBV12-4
ASSFNRGTGANVLT
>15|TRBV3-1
ASSPRTGQTLNTEAF
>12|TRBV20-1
SAPGQGSPYEQY
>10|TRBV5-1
ASSRPEETQY
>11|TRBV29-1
SVGLRLHEKLF
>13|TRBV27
ASSSIPGQLYEQY
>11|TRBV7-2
ASSSTGPYGYT
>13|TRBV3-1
ASSQDEVLAGAQY
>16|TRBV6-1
ASERGLAGEGSYNEQF
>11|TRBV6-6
ASSFDRSYEQY
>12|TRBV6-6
ASSQDRAGETQY
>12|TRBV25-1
ATEQGPSTDTQY
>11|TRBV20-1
SAGVRGQAEAF
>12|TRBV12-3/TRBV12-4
ASRLAGYQETQY
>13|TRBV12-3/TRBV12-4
ASSPTRVGGNEQF
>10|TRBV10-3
AIRDRGYEQY
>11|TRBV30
ALSFTTWGEQY
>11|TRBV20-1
SASLAGGGELF
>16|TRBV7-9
ASSFREGTLDLQETQY
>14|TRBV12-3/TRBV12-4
ASSESVFSGANVLT
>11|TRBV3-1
ASSRSQSYEQY
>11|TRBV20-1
STWTSVDDTQY
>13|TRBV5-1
ASSVQVSGTNVLT
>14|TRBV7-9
ASSLVSGTGGYEQY
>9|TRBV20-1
SATDQTSEY
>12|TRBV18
ASSPPGTAAEAF
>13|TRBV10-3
AISPTSGSYNEQF
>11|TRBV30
AWSRQERHEQY
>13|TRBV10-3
AISESTGRSYGYT
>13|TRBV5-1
ASSLDGGANQPQH
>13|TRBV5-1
ASSFLTSGIDEQF
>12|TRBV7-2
ASSRGQISYEQY
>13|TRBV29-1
SVEDPAGGGYEQY
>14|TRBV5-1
ASSLSPVGVGYEQY
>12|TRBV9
ASSVATGTNVLT
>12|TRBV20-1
SARGLADYNEQF
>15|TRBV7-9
ASSLAWDTSNTGELF